Listed below are T cell receptor beta chains from one sample, sequenced in a study of T-cell memory formation after mild COVID-19. MiXCR, run by TCRdb on the 5' RACE reads, gives a single entry per CDR3 protein. Of 200,000 to 300,000 distinct CDR3 sequences listed, approximately 10% were seen once; the top ten hold around a fifth. The specimen sequenced was PBMCs or a T cell subset sorted from them (not recorded which). These receptors were obtained from a young man who had mild COVID-19 (a few samples of this study predate the infection). Cell type and time point are not known. The CDR3 runs from the conserved cysteine through the conserved F or W. A D gene is named only where the DNA matches it firmly. Clone size, where shown, is once, few, many, or a class for clones that have expanded.

clone size | D gene | J gene | CDR3 length | V gene | CDR3 DNA | CDR3 protein
many | TRBD1 | TRBJ1-1 | 14 | TRBV6-5 | TGTGCCAGCAGTCCGGACAGGCGGAACACTGAAGCTTTCTTT | CASSPDRRNTEAFF
NA | NA | TRBJ2-3 | 15 | TRBV7-6 | TGTGCCAGCAGCTTAGGCACGGACTTGGGGGATACGCAGTATTTT | CASSLGTDLGDTQYF
NA | NA | TRBJ1-1 | 14 | TRBV7-6 | TGTGCCAGCAGCTTAGCAGGGGCGTACACTGAAGCTTTCTTT | CASSLAGAYTEAFF
few | NA | TRBJ2-5 | 16 | TRBV7-2 | TGTGCCAGCAGCGCTAATAGGCAGGACGGTGGGGAGACCCAGTACTTC | CASSANRQDGGETQYF
many | NA | TRBJ2-5 | 14 | TRBV6-5 | TGTGCCAGCAGTCGGCCGTCGGGGGAAGAGACCCAGTACTTC | CASSRPSGEETQYF
NA | TRBD1 | TRBJ2-5 | 13 | TRBV12-3/TRBV12-4 | TGTGCCAGCAGACCAGGGGGCTGGGAGACCCAGTACTTC | CASRPGGWETQYF
NA | NA | TRBJ1-2 | 16 | TRBV9 | TGTGCCAGCAGCGCAAGACAGGCCGATAAAAGTAGCGGCTACACCTTC | CASSARQADKSSGYTF
many | NA | TRBJ1-1 | 16 | TRBV7-2 | TGTGCCAGCAGCTTGTATGCGTACAGGGTGAACACTGAAGCTTTCTTT | CASSLYAYRVNTEAFF
few | NA | TRBJ2-2 | 14 | TRBV5-1 | TGCGCCAGCAGCTTGGACAGGGAGGCCGGGGAGCTGTTTTTT | CASSLDREAGELFF
many | TRBD2 | TRBJ2-2 | 15 | TRBV27 | TGTGCCACGGGACTATGGCAGTTGAACACCGGGGAGCTGTTTTTT | CATGLWQLNTGELFF
many | NA | TRBJ1-5 | 16 | TRBV20-1 | TGCAGTGCTAGATCCAGGGGCAGGGACTGGGATCAGCCCCAGCATTTT | CSARSRGRDWDQPQHF
few | TRBD1 | TRBJ1-5 | 15 | TRBV7-9 | TGTGCCAGCAGCGGGGGACAGGGGGGTAGTCAGCCCCAGCATTTT | CASSGGQGGSQPQHF
NA | TRBD1 | TRBJ2-5 | 14 | TRBV7-2 | TGTGCCAGCAGCTCCTTGACAGGGGGAGAGACCCAGTACTTC | CASSSLTGGETQYF
few | TRBD1 | TRBJ2-2 | 15 | TRBV7-3 | TGTGCCAGCAGCTTAACAGGGGGCGTTTCCGGGGAGCTGTTTTTT | CASSLTGGVSGELFF
many | NA | TRBJ1-1 | 14 | TRBV3-1 | TGTGCCAGCAGCCAGGGCGGAGAGAACACTGAAGCTTTCTTT | CASSQGGENTEAFF
NA | TRBD1 | TRBJ1-1 | 14 | TRBV15 | TGTGCCACCAGCACCCGGGACAGGAACACTGAAGCTTTCTTT | CATSTRDRNTEAFF
NA | NA | TRBJ2-7 | 16 | TRBV11-2 | TGTGCCAGCAGCCCCATTTCCCGGCGGGGCTCCTACGAGCAGTACTTC | CASSPISRRGSYEQYF
NA | NA | TRBJ1-4 | 16 | TRBV19 | TGTGCCAGTAGTGTCACACCACAGGGATTGATTGAAAAACTGTTTTTT | CASSVTPQGLIEKLFF
few | TRBD2 | TRBJ2-5 | 18 | TRBV9 | TGTGCCAGCAGCGTAGGCGAGACTAGCGGGGGGGCCGAAGAGACCCAGTACTTC | CASSVGETSGGAEETQYF
few | NA | TRBJ2-2 | 19 | TRBV12-5 | TGTGCTAGTGGTTTGGTGATCGAAGGTCCCTTGGGCAACACCGGGGAGCTGTTTTTT | CASGLVIEGPLGNTGELFF
NA | NA | TRBJ2-3 | 14 | TRBV2 | TGTGCCACCTCGGACAGTCTCCAGGGAGATACGCAGTATTTT | CATSDSLQGDTQYF
few | NA | TRBJ1-5 | 14 | TRBV7-9 | TGTGCCAGCAGCCCAGACGGTTACAATCAGCCCCAGCATTTT | CASSPDGYNQPQHF
few | TRBD2 | TRBJ2-1 | 17 | TRBV5-1 | TGCGCCAGCAGCTTGGTGCTTAGGACTAGCGGAATCAATGAGCAGTTCTTC | CASSLVLRTSGINEQFF